This is a list of T cell receptor beta chains from one sample in a study of T cell changes during pregnancy in multiple sclerosis. Clones were read by immunoSEQ multiplex PCR, and TCRdb kept only the in-frame ones, dropping some. The sample lists some 74,000 clones, 85% to 95% occurring once. Sequenced here: peripheral blood, sampled before pregnancy. The receptor source for this set is a female donor with multiple sclerosis, enrolled in a pregnancy study. Both conserved end residues are part of each CDR3. D genes are given only for firm matches. Where a row states a size, it is once, few, many or the class of an expanded clone; other rows omit it.

j_call | v_call | clone_size | d_call | cdr3_nt | cdr3_aa
TRBJ2-1 | TRBV14 | NA | NA | TGTGCCAGCAGCCAAGGCAGACTAGTACTAGTTGGCGACAATGAGCAGTTCTTC | CASSQGRLVLVGDNEQFF
TRBJ1-4 | TRBV29-1 | NA | NA | TGCAGCGCTCTACAGGGTGGACTGTTTTTT | CSALQGGLFF
TRBJ2-2 | TRBV19 | NA | NA | TGTGCCAGTAGCTATCGGGGGGGGGAGCTGTTTTTT | CASSYRGGELFF
TRBJ2-5 | TRBV15 | few | NA | TGTGCCACCAGCAGGGTTCTAGGCGGAGCACAAGAGACCCAGTACTTC | CATSRVLGGAQETQYF
TRBJ2-1 | TRBV4-3 | NA | NA | TGCGCCAGCAGCCAAGGGGCCAATGAGCAGTTCTTC | CASSQGANEQFF
TRBJ1-3 | TRBV19 | NA | NA | TGTGCCAGTAGTATACAGGTCTCTGGAAACACCATATATTTT | CASSIQVSGNTIYF
TRBJ2-1 | TRBV19 | NA | TRBD2 | TGTGCCAGTAGTATACTTGGGGGGAGTCTAGCGGGAGGGTATGAGCAGTTCTTC | CASSILGGSLAGGYEQFF
TRBJ1-2 | TRBV6-5 | once | NA | TGTGCCAGCAGTTACTCGGATAGCGGGGGCTACACCTTC | CASSYSDSGGYTF
TRBJ2-1 | TRBV7-6 | few | NA | TGTGCCAGCAGCTCCCCTTTCGGAGGGATGGTCAATGAGCAGTTCTTC | CASSSPFGGMVNEQFF
TRBJ1-1 | TRBV27 | NA | TRBD1 | TGTGCCAGCGCACCGGGACAGGGGATTGAAGCTTTCTTT | CASAPGQGIEAFF
TRBJ2-7 | TRBV9 | NA | NA | TGTGCCAGCAGCCAAGGCACGGGAGCTCACGAGCAGTACTTC | CASSQGTGAHEQYF
TRBJ1-2 | TRBV6-6 | NA | NA | TGTGCCAGCAGTTACTCGGGCAGGGGAGAGGGTGGCTACACCTTC | CASSYSGRGEGGYTF
TRBJ2-7 | TRBV6-5 | NA | TRBD2 | TGTGCCAGCCAACTAGCGGGGGAGGGGGAGCAGTACTTC | CASQLAGEGEQYF
TRBJ2-3 | TRBV29-1 | NA | TRBD1 | TGCAGCGCAAGACAGGGAATCGGCACAGATACGCAGTATTTT | CSARQGIGTDTQYF
TRBJ2-1 | TRBV28 | NA | NA | TGTGCCAGCAATAGCGGCTACAATGAGCAGTTCTTC | CASNSGYNEQFF
TRBJ1-4 | TRBV6-6 | once | NA | TGTGCCAGCAGGACGGGTAACCCTAATGAAAAACTGTTTTTT | CASRTGNPNEKLFF
TRBJ2-5 | TRBV2 | NA | TRBD2 | TGTGCCAGCAGAAAATTAGCGGGAGAAGAGACCCAGTACTTC | CASRKLAGEETQYF
TRBJ2-1 | TRBV4-2 | NA | NA | TGTGCCAGCAGCCAAGTGGGGGATGGGGGGAATGAGCAGTTCTTC | CASSQVGDGGNEQFF
TRBJ1-5 | TRBV10-3 | NA | TRBD1 | TGTGCCATCAGGGACAGGGATCGCCAGCCCCAGCATTTT | CAIRDRDRQPQHF
TRBJ1-1 | TRBV5-6 | few | NA | TGTGCCAGCAGCAGGCTACAGGAGCTTAGCACTGAAGCTTTCTTT | CASSRLQELSTEAFF